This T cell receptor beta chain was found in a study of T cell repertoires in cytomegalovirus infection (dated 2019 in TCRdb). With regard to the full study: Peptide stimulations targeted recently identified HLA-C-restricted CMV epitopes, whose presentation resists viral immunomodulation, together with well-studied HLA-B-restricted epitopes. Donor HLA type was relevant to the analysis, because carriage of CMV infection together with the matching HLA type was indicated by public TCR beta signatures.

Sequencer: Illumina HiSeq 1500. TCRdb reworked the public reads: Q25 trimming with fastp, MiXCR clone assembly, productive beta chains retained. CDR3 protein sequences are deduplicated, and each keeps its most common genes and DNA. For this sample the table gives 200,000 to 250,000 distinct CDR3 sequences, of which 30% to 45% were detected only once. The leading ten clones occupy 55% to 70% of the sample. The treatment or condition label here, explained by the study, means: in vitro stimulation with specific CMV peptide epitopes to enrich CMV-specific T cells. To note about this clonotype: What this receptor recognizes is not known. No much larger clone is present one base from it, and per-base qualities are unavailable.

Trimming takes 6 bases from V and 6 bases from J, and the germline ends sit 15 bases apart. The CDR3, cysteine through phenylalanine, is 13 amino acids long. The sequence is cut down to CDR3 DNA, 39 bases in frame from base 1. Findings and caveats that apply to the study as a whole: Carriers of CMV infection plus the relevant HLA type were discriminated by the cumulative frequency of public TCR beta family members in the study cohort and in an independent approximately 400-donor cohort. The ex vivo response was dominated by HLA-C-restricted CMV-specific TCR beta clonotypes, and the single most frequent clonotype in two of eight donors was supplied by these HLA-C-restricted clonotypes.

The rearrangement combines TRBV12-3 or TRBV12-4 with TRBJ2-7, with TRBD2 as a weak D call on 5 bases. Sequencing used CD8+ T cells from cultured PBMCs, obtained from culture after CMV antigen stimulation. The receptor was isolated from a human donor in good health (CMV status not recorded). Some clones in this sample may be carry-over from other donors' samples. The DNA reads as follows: TGTGCCAGCAGCCCCCCGGGGTATCGCGAGCAGTACTTC. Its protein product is CASSPPGYREQYF.